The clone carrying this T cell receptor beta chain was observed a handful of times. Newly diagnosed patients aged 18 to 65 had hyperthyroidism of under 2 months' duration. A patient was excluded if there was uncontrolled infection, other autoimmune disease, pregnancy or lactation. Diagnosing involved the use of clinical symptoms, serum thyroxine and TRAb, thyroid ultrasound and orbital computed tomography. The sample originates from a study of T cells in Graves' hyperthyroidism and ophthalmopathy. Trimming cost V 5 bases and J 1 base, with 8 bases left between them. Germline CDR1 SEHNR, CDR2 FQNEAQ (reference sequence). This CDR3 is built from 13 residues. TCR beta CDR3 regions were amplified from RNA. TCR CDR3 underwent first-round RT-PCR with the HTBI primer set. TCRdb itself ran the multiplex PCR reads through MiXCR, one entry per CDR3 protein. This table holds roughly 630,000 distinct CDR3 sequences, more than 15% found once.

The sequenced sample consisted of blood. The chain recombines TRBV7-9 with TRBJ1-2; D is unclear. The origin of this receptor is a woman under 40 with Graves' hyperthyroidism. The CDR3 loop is CASSTDINYGYTF. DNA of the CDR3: TGTGCCAGCAGCACCGACATTAACTATGGCTACACCTTC. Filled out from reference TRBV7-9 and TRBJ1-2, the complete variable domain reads DTGVSQNPRHKITKRGQNVTFRCDPISEHNRLYWYRQTLGQGPEFLTYFQNEAQLEKSRLLSDRFSAERPKGSFSTLEIQRTEQGDSAMYLCASSTDINYGYTFGSGTRLTVV.